One and the same sample provided the 14 T cell receptor beta chains below, sequenced in a study of blood T cell repertoires in COVID-19. Repertoires were generated with immunoSEQ multiplex PCR, while TCRdb's copy carries only in-frame clones and drops some. The repertoire holds roughly 50,000 clones, with approximately 91% as singletons. Sample: peripheral blood. The receptors here all came from a man aged 45-65 years with active COVID-19.

The chain employs TRBV3-1 (or the pseudogene TRBV3-2) and TRBJ2-3; D uncertain. The germline V gene encodes CDR1 LGHDT and CDR2 YNNKEL (reference sequence). This CDR3 is 13 amino acids long. V dropped 3 bases and J dropped 2 bases, with 6 bases sitting between them. CDR3 nucleotides: TGTGCCAGCAGCCACAGTAACACAGATACGCAGTATTTT. It encodes CASSHSNTDTQYF.

Only a few counts were recorded for this clone. The V and J genes are TRBV7-9 and TRBJ1-1; 8 positions agree with TRBD1. V dropped 4 bases and J dropped 5; count of bases not matched to a gene: 15. This CDR3 region has 17 residues. Germline V gene data show CDR1 as SEHNR and CDR2 as FQNEAQ (reference sequence). DNA of the CDR3: TGTGCCAGCAGCTGGGGGGCAAGCGACAGGGGCGTAACTGAAGCTTTCTTT. The encoded protein is CASSWGASDRGVTEAFF.

The chain employs TRBV5-1 and TRBJ1-1; the match to TRBD1 covers 9 bases. V shed 4 bases, J shed 6 bases, and the junction held 10 bases outside the gene matches. The V gene's germline CDR1 is SGHRS and CDR2 YFSETQ. The CDR3 spans 15 residues. DNA of the CDR3: TGCGCCAGCAGCACGGGGGGGACAGGGTTCCCTGAAGCTTTCTTT. It specifies CASSTGGTGFPEAFF.

The chain's CDR3 is CASSQQGAGGYTF. For the CDR3, the DNA is TGTGCCAGCAGCCAACAGGGGGCAGGTGGCTACACCTTC. V is TRBV6-5 and J is TRBJ1-2; 9 nucleotides match TRBD1. The CDR3 is 13 residues long. V lost 6 bases, J lost 7 bases, and 6 bases stayed unmatched. Per germline, CDR1 MNHEY and CDR2 SVGAGI.

The genes are TRBV30 and TRBJ1-1, with D tentatively TRBD1 (5 bases). CDR3 length: 14 residues. Germline V CDR1 and CDR2: GTSNPN, SVGIG (reference sequence). Between the trimmed V and J ends, which lost 3 bases and 0 bases, there was a span of 11 bases. CDR3 sequence reads: CAWRVGGMNTEAFF. The CDR3 DNA follows: TGTGCCTGGAGGGTGGGGGGTATGAACACTGAAGCTTTCTTT.

The chain recombines TRBV11-2 with TRBJ2-7; 8 bases align to TRBD1. The CDR3 is 13 amino acids. With V trimmed by 1 base and J by 9 bases, 5 bases remained unmatched. Germline V gene sequence: CDR1 SGHAT, CDR2 FQNNGV. CDR3 coding DNA: TGTGCCAGCAGCTTAGCACTTGGACAGGGGCAGTACTTC. Translated, it gives CASSLALGQGQYF. The full variable domain, with the rest looked up from reference TRBV11-2 and TRBJ2-7, is EAGVAQSPRYKIIEKRQSVAFWCNPISGHATLYWYQQILGQGPKLLIQFQNNGVVDDSQLPKDRFSAERLKGVDSTLKIQPAKLEDSAVYLCASSLALGQGQYFGPGTRLTVT.

V and J are TRBV2 and TRBJ2-7, with TRBD2 matching over 9 bases. Germline trimming cut 5 bases from V and 6 bases from J; bases unmatched to any gene: 14. Germline values: CDR1 SNHLY, CDR2 FYNNEI. CDR3 length: 16 residues. CDR3 sequence reads: CASSISRGGRAVEQYF. The CDR3 DNA follows: TGTGCCAGCAGTATCTCCAGGGGCGGGAGGGCCGTCGAGCAGTACTTC.

With respect to this clone: The sample contains more than one DNA sequence encoding this CDR3. The chain couples TRBV28 to TRBJ1-5; the match to TRBD1 covers 7 bases. In germline, CDR1 is MDHEN, CDR2 SYDVKM. V lost 5 bases to trimming and J lost 7 bases; unmatched junction nucleotides: 11. The CDR3 is 15 amino acids. For the CDR3, the DNA is TGTGCCAGCAGTCTCCGACAGGGTATCGTCCAGCCCCAGCATTTT. Its translation: CASSLRQGIVQPQHF.

The DNA for the CDR3 is TGTGCCAGCAGCTTAGTTCAGTATCTCACCCTCCACTTT. Protein: CASSLVQYLTLHF. This chain joins TRBV11-2 and TRBJ1-6; D is unresolved. The CDR3 runs 13 residues. CDR1 is SGHAT, CDR2 FQNNGV, per germline. Trimming stripped 1 base from V and 14 bases from J, with 12 bases between. The full variable domain, completed using reference TRBV11-2 and TRBJ1-6, is EAGVAQSPRYKIIEKRQSVAFWCNPISGHATLYWYQQILGQGPKLLIQFQNNGVVDDSQLPKDRFSAERLKGVDSTLKIQPAKLEDSAVYLCASSLVQYLTLHFGNGTRLTVT.

The V call is TRBV4-1, the J call TRBJ2-7; 7 bases map to TRBD1. Germline V gene lookup returns CDR1 MGHRA and CDR2 YSYEKL. The CDR3 extends over 17 amino acids. V was clipped by 0 bases and J by 2 bases; unmatched bases: 10. DNA for the CDR3: TGCGCCAGCAGCCAAGATATGGAGGACAGGTTACCCTACGAGCAGTACTTC. Amino acid sequence: CASSQDMEDRLPYEQYF.

The chain combines TRBV10-2 with TRBJ2-7; maybe TRBD2 (5 bases). The CDR3 sequence is 13 residues long. Germline loops: CDR1 WSHSY, CDR2 SAAADI. The V end lost 4 bases, the J end lost 1 base, and 8 bases lay between the germline ends. CDR3 DNA: TGCGCCAGCAGTGCCGGAGGATCCTACGAGCAGTACTTC. Its translation is CASSAGGSYEQYF.

V and J are TRBV28 and TRBJ1-1; 7 positions match TRBD1. Trimming cost V 5 bases and J 8 bases; bases outside gene matches: 8. CDR3 length equals 13 residues. CDR1 and CDR2 from the germline V gene are MDHEN and SYDVKM. CDR3 sequence: CASSLQTGLEAFF. The DNA for the CDR3 is TGTGCCAGCAGTCTTCAGACAGGGCTGGAAGCTTTCTTT.

The V and J genes are TRBV9 and TRBJ1-1; 9 bases are a match to TRBD1. Trimming cost V 6 bases and J 3 bases; bases outside gene matches: 3. Germline CDR1 is SGDLS and CDR2 is YYNGEE. The CDR3 contains 13 residues. Written as DNA, the CDR3 is TGTGCCAGCAAGGGACAGGGTTACACTGAAGCTTTCTTT. It codes for CASKGQGYTEAFF.

This sequence joins TRBV30 and TRBJ2-1; 8 positions agree with TRBD2. Germline CDR1 GTSNPN, CDR2 SVGIG (reference sequence). This CDR3 region has 15 residues. J lost 6 bases, V lost 4 bases, and 11 bases had no gene match. The DNA of the CDR3 is TGTGCCTGGAATTCGCCGGGACTAGTGAGCAATGAGCAGTTCTTC. Translating it yields CAWNSPGLVSNEQFF.